Sequencing of this TCR beta chain was carried out in a study of cytomegalovirus exposure and HLA in healthy donors. Points from the study as a whole: Sequence variants that were highly shared formed a cluster that was likely a sequencing artifact. It was reported in a later analysis that an Asian-associated ancestry cluster showed fewer N-insertions than the 666-donor mean. Researchers reportedly found TCR beta sequences accurately predicted most subjects' HLA-A and HLA-B alleles.

V gave up 4 bases and J gave up 6 bases, with 13 bases separating them. The CDR3 is 14 residues long. CDR1 LNHDA and CDR2 SQIVND come from the germline V gene (reference sequence). In the case of this clone: Antigen: not known.

The PCR employed 60 Vbeta primers together with 13 Jbeta primers. Clones were sequenced by immunoSEQ multiplex PCR, and TCRdb holds only the in-frame ones, with some missing. The table lists approximately 250,000 clones, around 80% of them singletons. The sample consisted of PBMCs. The receptor comes from a boy aged 5 to 17 in good health and CMV-seronegative. This chain connects TRBV19 to TRBJ1-5; D uncertain. CDR3 DNA: TGTGCCAGTAGTACCCGGCGAGGCGGTCAGCCCCAGCATTTT. This sequence encodes CASSTRRGGQPQHF. Looking up the rest from reference TRBV19 and TRBJ1-5 gives the full variable domain: DGGITQSPKYLFRKEGQNVTLSCEQNLNHDAMYWYRQDPGQGLRLIYYSQIVNDFQKGDIAEGYSVSREKKESFPLTVTSAQKNPTAFYLCASSTRRGGQPQHFGDGTRLSIL.